Described below is a single T cell receptor beta chain sequence and its context. Its specificity is not known. One end of the junction does not line up with germline, which may come from a read error. Other DNA sequences in this specimen translate into the identical CDR3. Regarding donors, all were healthy bone marrow donors. This CDR3 is 15 amino acids long. Germline V CDR1 and CDR2: GTSNPN, SVGIG (reference sequence). These data originate in a study of cytomegalovirus exposure and HLA in healthy donors. Vbeta (60) and Jbeta (13) primers were used in the PCR. The protocol was immunoSEQ multiplex PCR, while the TCRdb copy is restricted to in-frame clones and leaves out a portion. Of about 140,000 clones listed, over 70% were seen once; the top ten hold 2.8%. Study-wide results and caveats: A classifier reportedly called cytomegalovirus status with high sensitivity and specificity. More clonal expansion characterized HLA-associated TCR beta chains than equally common others in a later analysis. TCR beta chain V- and J-gene trimming was linked, in a later analysis, to a missense variant in DCLRE1C.

This clonotype was obtained from a male donor in good health and CMV-seronegative. The chain employs TRBV30 and TRBJ1-3; the match to TRBD1 covers 7 bases. Sequencing was done on a sample of PBMCs. The CDR3 reads CAWSDSDRAGNTIYF. The CDR3 nucleotides read TGTGCCTGGAGTGACTCCGACAGGGCTGGGAACACCATATATTTT.